This is a list of T cell receptor beta chains from one sample in a study of T-cell memory formation after mild COVID-19. Using its own MiXCR run on the 5' RACE reads, TCRdb lists one record per CDR3 protein. The repertoire has about 390,000 distinct CDR3 sequences, around a fifth of them found once; the top ten carry approximately 12%. Sequencing was carried out using PBMCs or a T cell subset sorted from them (not recorded which). The source is an adult woman who had mild COVID-19 (a few samples of this study predate the infection). Cell type and time point are not known. CDR3s include the opening cysteine and the closing phenylalanine or tryptophan. The D gene is left open where the match is weak. Clone size appears in some rows only: once, few, many, or a class for an expanded clone.

D	V	J	size	CDR3	DNA
.	TRBV6-5	TRBJ2-4	.	CASSYSTGRDIQYF	TGTGCCAGCAGTTACTCAACGGGACGAGACATTCAGTACTTC
TRBD1	TRBV20-1	TRBJ1-2	once	CSAGQGGGYTF	TGCAGTGCTGGACAGGGAGGTGGCTACACCTTC
.	TRBV7-2	TRBJ1-4	few	CASSPGWGGSEKLFF	TGTGCCAGCAGCCCTGGTTGGGGAGGGTCGGAAAAACTGTTTTTT
.	TRBV12-3/TRBV12-4	TRBJ2-1	many	CASSLRFREQFF	TGTGCCAGCAGTTTACGGTTCCGCGAGCAGTTCTTC
.	TRBV6-2/TRBV6-3	TRBJ2-2	.	CASSYLGAYTGELFF	TGTGCCAGCAGTTACTTGGGAGCCTACACCGGGGAGCTGTTTTTT
.	TRBV3-1	TRBJ1-2	few	CASSHAGGYTF	TGTGCCAGCAGCCACGCAGGGGGCTACACCTTC
.	TRBV12-3/TRBV12-4	TRBJ1-1	few	CASRNSGTEAFF	TGTGCCAGCAGAAACAGTGGCACTGAAGCTTTCTTT
.	TRBV7-6	TRBJ1-5	.	CASSSAGDQPQHF	TGTGCCAGCAGCTCCGCAGGGGACCAGCCCCAGCATTTT
.	TRBV29-1	TRBJ2-5	.	CSVTAGSLETQYF	TGCAGCGTGACGGCGGGGTCCCTGGAGACCCAGTACTTC
TRBD2	TRBV10-2	TRBJ2-2	.	CASSVTSGSLTGELFF	TGCGCCAGCAGTGTAACTAGCGGGAGTCTCACCGGGGAGCTGTTTTTT
TRBD1	TRBV12-3/TRBV12-4	TRBJ2-3	few	CASTVGTGTTDTQYF	TGTGCCAGCACCGTTGGGACAGGGACGACAGATACGCAGTATTTT
TRBD1	TRBV2	TRBJ1-6	few	CASSRNRGGNSPLHF	TGTGCCAGCAGCCGAAACAGGGGTGGGAATTCACCCCTCCACTTT
.	TRBV5-5	TRBJ2-7	few	CASSLGMGHPYEQYF	TGTGCCAGCAGCTTGGGAATGGGACACCCCTACGAGCAGTACTTC
TRBD1	TRBV24-1	TRBJ2-1	few	CATSPTGKRYNEQFF	TGTGCCACCAGTCCGACAGGGAAGCGCTACAATGAGCAGTTCTTC
TRBD1	TRBV25-1	TRBJ2-7	.	CASQGDGYYEQYF	TGTGCCAGTCAGGGGGATGGATACTACGAGCAGTACTTC
.	TRBV4-1	TRBJ2-1	.	CASSQDEPGVGDNEQFF	TGCGCCAGCAGCCAAGATGAGCCGGGAGTAGGAGACAATGAGCAGTTCTTC
.	TRBV6-2/TRBV6-3	TRBJ2-5	few	CASSYSAGTGETQYF	TGTGCCAGCAGTTACAGCGCGGGGACGGGAGAGACCCAGTACTTC
.	TRBV11-3	TRBJ2-7	few	CASSLSSWGKNTSYEQYF	TGTGCCAGCAGCCTCTCCTCGTGGGGGAAAAATACTTCCTACGAGCAGTACTTC
.	TRBV30	TRBJ1-5	.	CAWGNSNQPQHF	TGTGCCTGGGGTAATAGCAATCAGCCCCAGCATTTT
.	TRBV6-5	TRBJ2-1	once	CASSYGINSYNEQFF	TGTGCAAGCAGTTATGGGATCAACTCCTACAATGAGCAGTTCTTC
TRBD1	TRBV30	TRBJ2-5	.	CAWRTGIGTETQYF	TGTGCCTGGAGGACAGGGATCGGGACCGAGACCCAGTACTTC
.	TRBV12-3/TRBV12-4	TRBJ2-5	few	CASSLLGGGNQETQYF	TGTGCCAGCAGTTTATTGGGTGGCGGGAACCAAGAGACCCAGTACTTC
TRBD1	TRBV9	TRBJ2-7	many	CASSVGTATYEQYF	TGTGCCAGCAGCGTTGGGACAGCCACCTACGAGCAGTACTTC
TRBD2	TRBV7-8	TRBJ2-3	.	CASSLGGGGVDTQYF	TGTGCCAGCAGCTTAGGGGGGGGAGGCGTAGATACGCAGTATTTT
.	TRBV15	TRBJ2-7	few	CATSQGEKGLYEQYF	TGTGCCACCAGCCAAGGCGAGAAGGGACTCTACGAGCAGTACTTC
TRBD1	TRBV11-1	TRBJ2-3	.	CASSTGTGHYTDTQYF	TGTGCCAGCAGCACGGGGACAGGGCATTACACAGATACGCAGTATTTT
.	TRBV7-6	TRBJ2-5	.	CASSPYSTGGETQYF	TGTGCCAGCAGCCCATATTCCACGGGTGGGGAGACCCAGTACTTC
.	TRBV2	TRBJ2-5	many	CASGQETQYF	TGTGCCAGCGGCCAAGAGACCCAGTACTTC
TRBD2	TRBV4-2	TRBJ2-1	many	CASSIGLAGYNEQFF	TGTGCCAGCAGCATTGGACTAGCGGGGTACAATGAGCAGTTCTTC
.	TRBV20-1	TRBJ1-2	.	CSASGGDYGYTF	TGCAGTGCTAGTGGGGGGGACTATGGCTACACCTTC
TRBD2	TRBV14	TRBJ2-7	few	CASSHLGLAGIIPVEQYF	TGTGCCAGCAGCCACCTCGGACTAGCGGGAATTATTCCGGTCGAGCAGTACTTC
TRBD1	TRBV18	TRBJ1-5	.	CASSPLGTGGGQPQHF	TGTGCCAGCTCACCACTCGGGACAGGGGGCGGTCAGCCCCAGCATTTT
.	TRBV5-1	TRBJ2-1	.	CASSFMQTSYSSYNEQFF	TGCGCCAGCAGCTTCATGCAGACATCTTATAGCTCCTACAATGAGCAGTTCTTC
TRBD2	TRBV24-1	TRBJ2-5	.	CATSAGPSGLQETQYF	TGTGCCACCTCCGCGGGGCCTAGCGGGCTTCAAGAGACCCAGTACTTC
.	TRBV6-5	TRBJ1-2	.	CASSSLGSGRGYTF	TGTGCCAGCAGTTCCCTAGGGTCCGGTCGTGGCTACACCTTC
.	TRBV6-1	TRBJ1-1	few	CASSEGVAENTEAFF	TGTGCCAGCAGTGAAGGCGTGGCAGAGAACACTGAAGCTTTCTTT
.	TRBV29-1	TRBJ2-7	.	CSGGQSYEQYF	TGCAGCGGAGGACAGTCCTACGAGCAGTACTTC
.	TRBV4-2	TRBJ2-7	.	CASRGRGLHEQYF	TGTGCCAGCAGAGGCCGGGGTCTCCACGAGCAGTACTTC
TRBD1	TRBV5-1	TRBJ1-2	few	CASSLAGRGGGYTF	TGCGCCAGCAGCTTGGCCGGGAGAGGGGGCGGCTACACCTTC
.	TRBV27	TRBJ2-7	few	CASKPVSPTGEQYF	TGTGCCAGCAAACCTGTTAGCCCAACCGGTGAGCAGTACTTC
TRBD2	TRBV11-2	TRBJ2-1	few	CASSSPSSGTSGNHEQFF	TGTGCCAGCAGCTCTCCCTCATCCGGGACTAGCGGGAACCATGAGCAGTTCTTC
.	TRBV5-5	TRBJ2-5	few	CASRHTDPGETQYF	TGTGCCAGCAGGCATACGGATCCGGGGGAGACCCAGTACTTC
.	TRBV7-2	TRBJ1-6	.	CASRPARGLSDSPLHF	TGTGCCAGCAGACCTGCACGGGGACTATCGGATTCACCCCTCCACTTT
TRBD2	TRBV12-3/TRBV12-4	TRBJ2-3	few	CASSLFSGGAPDTQYF	TGTGCCAGCAGTTTATTTAGCGGGGGGGCCCCAGATACGCAGTATTTT
.	TRBV30	TRBJ1-5	once	CAWSEGHINQPQHF	TGTGCCTGGAGTGAAGGACACATCAATCAGCCCCAGCATTTT
.	TRBV6-6	TRBJ2-3	.	CASRIFDGVSTDTQYF	TGTGCCAGCAGAATTTTTGATGGGGTTAGCACAGATACGCAGTATTTT
.	TRBV3-1	TRBJ2-5	.	CASSQRPETQYF	TGTGCCAGCAGCCAACGACCTGAGACCCAGTACTTC
.	TRBV5-5	TRBJ2-1	many	CASSDGGSSYNEQFF	TGTGCCAGCAGCGATGGTGGAAGCTCCTACAATGAGCAGTTCTTC
.	TRBV27	TRBJ2-3	.	CASSFFNTQYF	TGTGCCAGCAGTTTCTTTAATACGCAGTATTTT
.	TRBV2	TRBJ2-3	few	CASRADTDTQYF	TGTGCCAGCAGAGCGGACACAGATACGCAGTATTTT
TRBD1	TRBV12-3/TRBV12-4	TRBJ1-6	.	CASSQNRGFGNSPLHF	TGTGCCAGCAGTCAGAACAGGGGTTTTGGGAATTCACCCCTCCACTTT
TRBD1	TRBV4-1	TRBJ2-7	few	CASSQVPRGQNFHEQYF	TGCGCCAGCAGCCAAGTACCGAGGGGACAGAACTTCCACGAGCAGTACTTC
.	TRBV15	TRBJ1-4	few	CATGRSATNEKLFF	TGTGCCACGGGCCGGTCGGCAACTAATGAAAAACTGTTTTTT